This T cell receptor beta chain was documented in a study of blood T cell repertoires in COVID-19. At the level of the study: The samples span acute and convalescent COVID-19 from the United States, Italy and Spain. Sources were T cells, B-cell-depleted T cells, or PBMCs; the material itself was cDNA or gDNA.

In the original processing: Reference gene primer amplification gave nucleated cell count estimates. The assay was immunoSEQ multiplex PCR, and TCRdb's table has in-frame clones only and misses some. The V and J calls and clone size come from that table; D and trimming were worked out from the DNA. The sample holds under 200,000 clones, approximately 86% seen once. The sample was peripheral blood. This TCR was sampled from a woman of 80 years or more with acute or convalescent COVID-19.

The CDR3 DNA reads as TGTGCCAGCAGCCCCCGGACTAGCGGGGGGCCGAGCTCCTACAATGAGCAGTTCTTC. It translates to CASSPRTSGGPSSYNEQFF. The chain is built from TRBV5-8 and TRBJ2-1; 14 bases map to TRBD2. The V segment lost 4 bases and the J segment 0 bases; nucleotides outside the gene matches: 9. Germline CDR1 SGHTS, CDR2 YDEGEE. CDR3 length equals 19 residues.